The TCR beta chain described here comes from a study of cytomegalovirus exposure and HLA in healthy donors. Whole-study findings and limits: One cluster of highly shared sequence variants probably arose as a sequencing artifact.

The CDR3 runs 15 residues. Germline V gene data show CDR1 as SGHVS and CDR2 as FQNEAQ. About this clone itself: Its antigen remains unidentified. One end of the junction varies from germline; a read error may be responsible.

The PCR employed 60 Vbeta primers together with 13 Jbeta primers. Sequencing used immunoSEQ multiplex PCR; TCRdb keeps in-frame clones, though not all of them. This sample carries 45,000 to 65,000 clones, about 70% of them seen once, and the ten largest clones take roughly 22%. This chain uses TRBV7-8 with TRBJ2-7; 12 bases line up with TRBD2. Sequences were obtained from PBMCs. This clonotype originated in a woman aged 45-65 years in good health and CMV-seropositive. The CDR3 loop is CASSLAGGSSYEQYF. DNA of the CDR3: TGTGCCAGCAGCCTAGCGGGGGGGAGCTCCTACGAGCAGTACTTC.